A single sample gave rise to the 24 T cell receptor beta chains below, sequenced in a study of identical twins. TCRdb passed the 5' RACE reads through MiXCR, listing each CDR3 protein once. The data contain about 240,000 distinct CDR3 sequences, approximately 12% of them seen just once; the ten biggest clones take up roughly 4.2%. This sample was shared with a second study, whose subject was yellow fever vaccine responses in identical twins.

Sequencing was performed on memory (CD45RO+) T cells sorted from blood. Receptors originate from a woman between 18 and 30 years old in good health.

The rearrangement joins TRBV11-1 to TRBJ2-2; 7 positions match TRBD1. Germline CDR1 and CDR2: SGHAT and FQDESV (reference sequence). CDR3 length: 21 residues. Unmatched junction bases numbered 21, after V lost 5 bases and J lost 0 bases. CDR3 coding DNA: TGTGCCAGCAGCCGACGCGAAACGCTATTAACCGGGACAGCGAACACCGGGGAGCTGTTTTTT. It codes for CASSRRETLLTGTANTGELFF.

In this sample, this clonotype turned up a few times. The V gene is TRBV11-3, the J gene TRBJ2-5; the D is unclear. This CDR3 comprises 13 residues. Trimming took off 5 bases at V and 4 bases at J, with 11 bases between the two ends. Germline assignment: CDR1 SGHNT and CDR2 YENEEA. The CDR3 sequence: CASSVNLGETQYF. The CDR3 DNA reads TGTGCCAGCAGCGTCAACCTGGGAGAGACCCAGTACTTC.

The chain couples TRBV4-2 to TRBJ2-6; TRBD2 might be the D (6 bases). Germline V CDR1 and CDR2: LGHNA, YNFKEQ. The germline V and J ends were trimmed by 4 bases and 2 bases, with 21 bases remaining between them. The CDR3 has 19 residues. The CDR3 DNA sequence: TGTGCCAGCAGCCCCTCGCGGGGCAGTTACAGGACTGGGGCCAACGTCCTGACTTTC. Its protein is CASSPSRGSYRTGANVLTF.

The chain joins TRBV27 to TRBJ1-2; perhaps TRBD1 as D (6 bases). This CDR3 contains 14 residues. The V and J ends lost 2 bases and 8 bases respectively, with 15 bases between them. The V gene's germline CDR1 is MNHEY and CDR2 SMNVEV (reference sequence). The CDR3, as DNA: TGTGCCAGCAGTTTACCGGGGGCAAATGGAGGCTACACCTTC. It codes for CASSLPGANGGYTF.

V and J are TRBV7-9 and TRBJ2-2, with D perhaps matching TRBD1 or TRBD2 (5 bases each). The V end lost 1 base, the J end lost 6 bases, and 12 bases lay between the germline ends. This CDR3 contains 15 residues. Germline CDR1 SEHNR, CDR2 FQNEAQ (reference sequence). The CDR3 sequence is CASSLDRQGAGELFF. The CDR3, as DNA: TGTGCCAGCAGCTTAGATCGCCAGGGAGCCGGGGAGCTGTTTTTT.

In its sample, this clonotype was seen a few times. The V gene is TRBV15, the J gene TRBJ2-1; a possible D gene is TRBD2 (5 bases). Trimming removed 0 bases at V and 9 bases at J, with 12 bases between. The germline V gene encodes CDR1 LNHNV and CDR2 YYDKDF (reference sequence). This CDR3 is 14 amino acids long. CDR3 residues: CATSRDLPGSEQFF. The CDR3 bases are TGTGCCACCAGCAGAGATCTCCCGGGGTCTGAGCAGTTCTTC.

This clonotype was observed many times. The chain is built from TRBV12-3 or TRBV12-4 and TRBJ2-1, with D unclear. V lost 4 bases to trimming and J lost 7 bases, with 20 bases between them. This CDR3 has 16 amino acids. CDR3 DNA: TGTGCCAGCAGTTCCCCCAATCTAGAGGCACGGAATGAGCAGTTCTTC. Amino acid sequence: CASSSPNLEARNEQFF.

This rearrangement joins TRBV9 to TRBJ2-3; 11 bases map to TRBD1. This CDR3 has 17 amino acids. Trimming at V came to 2 bases and at J to 5 bases, leaving 10 bases not matched to a gene. Germline V gene sequence: CDR1 SGDLS, CDR2 YYNGEE. Written as DNA, the CDR3 is TGTGCCAGCAGCGTGGATACCGGGACAGGGGGAGGAGATACGCAGTATTTT. Amino acids: CASSVDTGTGGGDTQYF. The full variable domain, completed using reference TRBV9 and TRBJ2-3, is DSGVTQTPKHLITATGQRVTLRCSPRSGDLSVYWYQQSLDQGLQFLIQYYNGEERAKGNILERFSAQQFPDLHSELNLSSLELGDSALYFCASSVDTGTGGGDTQYFGPGTRLTVL.

This clonotype has more than one count but fewer than ten. The rearrangement uses TRBV12-3 or TRBV12-4 and TRBJ2-2; possibly TRBD2 for D (6 bases). V was trimmed by 3 bases and J by 0 bases, leaving 14 bases between them. The CDR3 is 17 residues long. The CDR3 DNA is TGTGCCAGCAGTTTTTTTTTGGGAGGCCCGAACACCGGGGAGCTGTTTTTT. Its protein is CASSFFLGGPNTGELFF.

This clonotype was found a few times. The genes are TRBV7-2 and TRBJ1-5; D call uncertain. Germline-derived CDR1 and CDR2 are SGHTA and FQGNSA. Trimming removed 4 bases from V and 7 bases from J, with 17 bases in between. This CDR3 comprises 15 residues. The chain's CDR3 is CASSSDPARKQPQHF. The CDR3 DNA reads as TGTGCCAGCAGCTCCGATCCGGCCAGAAAACAGCCCCAGCATTTT.

CDR3 sequence reads: CASSLDRGGTLSDTQYF. In nucleotides, the CDR3 is TGTGCCAGCAGCTTAGACCGGGGCGGGACCCTCTCAGATACGCAGTATTTT. The chain is built from TRBV7-6 and TRBJ2-3; maybe TRBD2 (6 bases). V lost 1 base, J lost 4 bases, and 18 bases lay in between. CDR1 is SGHVS, CDR2 FNYEAQ, per germline. The CDR3 contains 17 residues.

The chain joins TRBV6-1 to TRBJ1-2, with TRBD1 matching 9 bases. CDR3 length: 18 amino acids. The V segment lost 6 bases and the J segment 2 bases; nucleotides outside the gene matches: 16. Germline V lookup: CDR1 MNHNS, CDR2 SASEGT. CDR3 sequence reads: CASSRRPPGQGQNYGYTF. The CDR3 bases are TGTGCCAGCAGCCGACGACCCCCAGGACAGGGGCAAAACTATGGCTACACCTTC.

A single count supports this clonotype. The chain couples TRBV2 to TRBJ1-1, with no clear D. Looked up from germline, CDR1 is SNHLY and CDR2 is FYNNEI. The CDR3 covers 13 residues. The ends were cut back, 6 bases at V and 0 bases at J, with 8 bases in the middle. CDR3 protein: CASSGNMNTEAFF. The CDR3 DNA sequence: TGTGCCAGCAGCGGTAACATGAACACTGAAGCTTTCTTT.

The chain has TRBV7-6 and TRBJ2-3; D gene uncertain. CDR3 size: 15 residues. Trimming took off 5 bases at V and 0 bases at J, with 12 bases between the two ends. CDR1 SGHVS and CDR2 FNYEAQ come from the germline V gene. The CDR3 is CASSTDGSSTDTQYF. The CDR3 region has the DNA TGTGCCAGCAGCACGGACGGCTCTAGCACAGATACGCAGTATTTT.

This clonotype was recorded at least ten times. The rearrangement links TRBV12-3 or TRBV12-4 to TRBJ2-5; D unresolved. The CDR3 is 11 residues long. Trimming stripped 5 bases from V and 4 bases from J, with 5 bases between. The CDR3 protein is CASSTLETQYF. As DNA, the CDR3 is TGTGCCAGCAGTACACTAGAGACCCAGTACTTC.

This clonotype turned up a few times. CDR3 in amino acids: CASSFGLNEKLFF. The CDR3 DNA reads TGTGCCAGCAGTTTCGGCCTTAATGAAAAACTGTTTTTT. The chain has TRBV12-3 or TRBV12-4 and TRBJ1-4; D gene unclear. The CDR3 is 13 amino acids. The V end was cut by 3 bases, the J end by 4 bases, with 6 bases between.

This clonotype was detected only a few times. The rearrangement joins TRBV7-2 to TRBJ1-3, with 7 bases matching TRBD1. V was pared by 3 bases and J by 0 bases, with 5 bases of the junction left unmatched. The CDR3 consists of 16 residues. The germline V gene has CDR1 SGHTA and CDR2 FQGNSA. The CDR3 protein is CASSFFTGVSGNTIYF. DNA of the CDR3: TGTGCCAGCAGCTTTTTTACAGGGGTCTCTGGAAACACCATATATTTT.

This clonotype showed up just a few times. This CDR3 is CASSLQGQTYNEQFF. The CDR3 DNA is TGTGCCAGCAGCTTACAGGGACAGACCTACAATGAGCAGTTCTTC. The chain has TRBV11-2 and TRBJ2-1, with 7 bases that match TRBD1. CDR1 and CDR2 (germline): SGHAT, FQNNGV. The CDR3 length is 15 residues. Trimming at V came to 2 bases and at J to 2 bases, leaving 3 bases not matched to a gene.

The V call is TRBV3-1, the J call TRBJ2-3, with TRBD2 identical over 7 bases. CDR3 size: 15 residues. V shed 4 bases, J shed 1 base, and the junction held 5 bases outside the gene matches. Per the germline V gene, CDR1 is LGHDT and CDR2 is YNNKEL (reference sequence). The CDR3 coding sequence is TGTGCCAGCAGCCGCCGCGGGAGACGCACAGATACGCAGTATTTT. It yields the protein CASSRRGRRTDTQYF.

The gene calls are TRBV13 and TRBJ2-3; no definite D call. The V and J ends lost 0 bases and 2 bases respectively, with 9 bases between them. The CDR3 runs to 15 residues. Germline CDR1 and CDR2: PRHDT and FYEKMQ (reference sequence). CDR3: CASSLGAENTDTQYF. In DNA, the CDR3 is TGTGCCAGCAGCTTAGGAGCAGAGAACACAGATACGCAGTATTTT.

This clonotype was detected only a few times. The rearrangement links TRBV2 to TRBJ2-3, with TRBD1 identical over 9 bases. This CDR3 region has 13 residues. V shed 7 bases and J 6 bases; nucleotides not matched to a gene: 5. Germline CDR1 reads SNHLY; CDR2 reads FYNNEI. For the CDR3, the DNA is TGTGCCAGCACCGGACAGGGGAGGGATACGCAGTATTTT. Translating it yields CASTGQGRDTQYF.

There are many counts of this clonotype. The chain couples TRBV10-3 to TRBJ2-1; 8 positions agree with TRBD1. The CDR3 extends over 13 amino acids. Germline CDR1 is ENHRY and CDR2 is SYGVKD. V dropped 4 bases and J dropped 15; count of bases not matched to a gene: 11. In nucleotides, the CDR3 is TGTGCCATCAGTGGGACAGGGTCCGAGTGGTGGTTCTTC. This codes for CAISGTGSEWWFF.

This sequence joins TRBV28 and TRBJ2-5; D gene ambiguous. The CDR3 spans 12 residues. The V and J ends lost 6 bases and 2 bases respectively, with 7 bases between them. Per germline, CDR1 MDHEN and CDR2 SYDVKM. The DNA of the CDR3 is TGTGCCAGCAGGGCAGTTCAAGAGACCCAGTACTTC. Encoded protein: CASRAVQETQYF.

This clonotype was seen a handful of times. DNA for the CDR3: TGTGCCAGCAGTGATTCACCCCCGGACAGTTACAATGAGCAGTTCTTC. It yields the protein CASSDSPPDSYNEQFF. V and J are TRBV25-1 and TRBJ2-1, with D possibly being TRBD1 (6 bases). CDR1 is MGHDK and CDR2 is SYGVNS in the germline V gene. The ends were cut back, 3 bases at V and 4 bases at J, with 16 bases in the middle. CDR3 length: 16 amino acids.